The 29 T cell receptor beta chains listed next were all sequenced from one sample in a study of OX40 agonist ivuxolimab in advanced cancers. Sequencing was performed with immunoSEQ multiplex PCR; in TCRdb, only in-frame clones are kept and a portion is missing. The profile covers around 43,000 clones, with around 90% appearing a single time and about 17% taken by the ten largest. This sample comprised CD4+ or CD8+ T cells sorted from blood, obtained in a trial of the OX40 agonist ivuxolimab. The source of these receptors is an adult with an advanced solid tumor such as melanoma, head and neck, liver or kidney cancer.

CDR3 in DNA: TGTGCCAGCAGTTTATCCTTAACGAACACCGGGGAGCTGTTTTTT. Translating gives CASSLSLTNTGELFF. The V call is TRBV27, the J call TRBJ2-2; D uncertain. V was shortened by 0 bases and J by 0 bases, with 5 bases between the two germline ends. The CDR3 has 15 amino acids. Germline V CDR1 and CDR2: MNHEY, SMNVEV (reference sequence).

This clone was found a few times. V usage is TRBV9 and J usage is TRBJ1-5, with D uncertain. The V and J ends lost 3 bases and 0 bases respectively, with 7 bases between them. The CDR3 has 14 residues. CDR1 SGDLS and CDR2 YYNGEE come from the germline V gene. CDR3 bases: TGTGCCAGCAGCGACGGATCTAGCAATCAGCCCCAGCATTTT. It translates to CASSDGSSNQPQHF.

This clone occurred a few times. V gene TRBV6-5 combines with J gene TRBJ1-2, with 9 bases that match TRBD1. Germline assignment: CDR1 MNHEY and CDR2 SVGAGI. Trimming cost V 2 bases and J 4 bases; bases outside gene matches: 5. The CDR3 length is 15 residues. As DNA, the CDR3 is TGTGCCAGCAGTTACAGGACAGGGGCGCCCTATGGCTACACCTTC. Protein: CASSYRTGAPYGYTF.

The V gene is TRBV7-8, the J gene TRBJ1-1, with D hard to call. The CDR3 is made up of 15 amino acids. Germline-derived CDR1 and CDR2 are SGHVS and FQNEAQ. Trimming took off 5 bases at V and 1 base at J, with 14 bases between the two ends. The CDR3 spells CASSRGRGGNTEAFF. CDR3 DNA sequence: TGTGCCAGCAGCCGAGGACGGGGAGGGAACACTGAAGCTTTCTTT.

The count of this clone is one. V and J are TRBV27 and TRBJ1-1; D gene ambiguous. The germline gives CDR1 MNHEY, CDR2 SMNVEV (reference sequence). Trimming shortened V by 1 base and J by 1 base, and 10 bases separated the two germline ends. The CDR3 length is 15 residues. This CDR3 reads CASSLFPVKNTEAFF. DNA of the CDR3: TGTGCCAGCAGTTTATTTCCTGTGAAGAACACTGAAGCTTTCTTT.

This chain uses TRBV27 with TRBJ2-7; 7 nucleotides align to TRBD1. Germline values: CDR1 MNHEY, CDR2 SMNVEV (reference sequence). This CDR3 is built from 14 residues. With 6 bases clipped from V and 4 bases from J, the junction kept 9 bases outside the gene matches. As DNA, the CDR3 is TGTGCCAGCAGGGACAGGACTGGCGCGTACGAGCAGTACTTC. Its translation is CASRDRTGAYEQYF.

This chain joins TRBV19 and TRBJ2-7; a weak D match, TRBD2 (6 bases). The V end lost 5 bases, the J end lost 3 bases, and 17 bases lay between the germline ends. Germline CDR1 LNHDA, CDR2 SQIVND (reference sequence). CDR3 length equals 15 residues. This CDR3 reads CASSPLEGLGYEQYF. DNA of the CDR3: TGTGCCAGTAGTCCCCTGGAGGGCCTTGGCTACGAGCAGTACTTC.

This clone was counted a single time. The rearrangement links TRBV9 to TRBJ1-5, with 8 bases aligning to TRBD1. Germline V gene sequence: CDR1 SGDLS, CDR2 YYNGEE. V shed 4 bases and J 7 bases; nucleotides not matched to a gene: 7. The CDR3 has 14 residues. CDR3: CASSPTGAGQPQHF. Written as DNA, the CDR3 is TGTGCCAGCAGCCCGACAGGGGCGGGCCAGCCCCAGCATTTT.

The V and J genes are TRBV7-9 and TRBJ2-2; perhaps TRBD2 as D (6 bases). CDR1 SEHNR and CDR2 FQNEAQ come from the germline V gene (reference sequence). The CDR3 runs to 15 residues. The V and J ends lost 5 bases and 6 bases respectively, with 16 bases between them. The CDR3 region is CASSPVEGSAGELFF. Written as DNA, the CDR3 is TGTGCCAGCAGCCCCGTGGAGGGATCTGCCGGGGAGCTGTTTTTT.

The V and J genes are TRBV29-1 and TRBJ2-2; D is possibly TRBD2 (6 bases). In germline, CDR1 is SQVTM, CDR2 ANQGSEA. Trimming left V 7 bases short and J 9 bases short, with 21 bases between. The CDR3 has 14 amino acids. CDR3 coding DNA: TGCAGCGCTAACATCCGGGACTTCGGTTGGGAGCTGTTTTTT. This gives the protein CSANIRDFGWELFF.

The chain couples TRBV7-8 to TRBJ2-5; D unclear. Germline V gene lookup returns CDR1 SGHVS and CDR2 FQNEAQ. The CDR3 length is 14 residues. The V end lost 5 bases, the J end lost 5 bases, and 15 bases lay between the germline ends. The CDR3 DNA follows: TGTGCCAGCAGCGTGGACGGTAGTGGGGAGACCCAGTACTTC. Its translation: CASSVDGSGETQYF.

In its sample, this clone was seen once. The chain uses TRBV7-6 and TRBJ1-5; maybe TRBD1 (5 bases). The CDR3 is made up of 14 amino acids. The V gene lost 5 bases and the J gene lost 7 bases, with 15 bases spanning the gap. Per the germline V gene, CDR1 is SGHVS and CDR2 is FNYEAQ. DNA of the CDR3: TGTGCCAGCAGCCCAGGACACAATGCGCAGCCCCAGCATTTT. Encoded protein: CASSPGHNAQPQHF.

This clone was observed a handful of times. The J gene is TRBJ2-2, the V gene TRBV2, with a tentative D call TRBD2 (6 bases). There are 14 residues in the CDR3. Germline V gives CDR1 SNHLY, CDR2 FYNNEI. Trimming pared 7 bases from V and 2 bases from J, leaving 11 bases between. In nucleotides, the CDR3 is TGTGCCAGCACGAGACTAGGTAACACCGGGGAGCTGTTTTTT. Protein sequence: CASTRLGNTGELFF.

J is TRBJ2-7 and V is TRBV13, with 7 bases fitting TRBD1. The ends lost 4 bases at V and 4 bases at J; junction bases unmatched: 4. The CDR3 has 13 residues. Germline V gives CDR1 PRHDT, CDR2 FYEKMQ (reference sequence). CDR3 protein: CASSYTTGYEQYF. The CDR3 DNA follows: TGTGCCAGCAGCTATACGACAGGGTACGAGCAGTACTTC.

V is TRBV5-1 and J is TRBJ2-7; TRBD1 might be the D (5 bases). In germline, CDR1 is SGHRS, CDR2 YFSETQ. V lost 0 bases and J 3 bases, leaving 16 bases between the germline ends. The CDR3 sequence is 16 residues long. CDR3 sequence: CASSLEIAGLGYEQYF. As DNA, the CDR3 is TGCGCCAGCAGCTTGGAAATAGCAGGGTTGGGCTACGAGCAGTACTTC.

The chain employs TRBV5-4 and TRBJ2-1; weak D call: TRBD1 (6 bases). Germline lookup yields CDR1 SGHNT and CDR2 YYREEE (reference sequence). The CDR3 covers 16 residues. The germline V and J ends were trimmed by 4 bases and 2 bases, with 16 bases remaining between them. The DNA of the CDR3 is TGTGCCAGCAGCCGACGGACAGCCTACACCTACAATGAGCAGTTCTTC. It is translated as CASSRRTAYTYNEQFF.

The chain is built from TRBV7-9 and TRBJ2-5; possible D gene TRBD2, 5 bases. V was trimmed by 11 bases and J by 5 bases, leaving 12 bases between them. The CDR3 totals 11 residues. The V gene's germline CDR1 is SEHNR and CDR2 FQNEAQ (reference sequence). This chain's CDR3 is CAGTSRETQYF. The CDR3 DNA is TGTGCCGGAACTAGTAGGGAGACCCAGTACTTC.

This clone occurred once. The rearrangement joins TRBV7-8 to TRBJ2-7; 8 positions agree with TRBD2. Germline CDR1 reads SGHVS; CDR2 reads FQNEAQ. With 0 bases clipped from V and 2 bases from J, the junction kept 9 bases outside the gene matches. The CDR3 consists of 17 residues. The CDR3 DNA is TGTGCCAGCAGCTTAGCCCACCCTGCGGGAGGCACCTACGAGCAGTACTTC. The encoded protein is CASSLAHPAGGTYEQYF.

This clone was recorded only once. The gene calls are TRBV11-2 and TRBJ2-1; D is perhaps TRBD1 or TRBD2 (6 bases each). Germline lookup yields CDR1 SGHAT and CDR2 FQNNGV. Trimming shortened V by 2 bases and J by 5 bases, and 16 bases separated the two germline ends. The CDR3 length is 16 residues. The CDR3 loop is CASSLPGGGWDNEQFF. As DNA, the CDR3 is TGTGCCAGCAGCTTACCCGGGGGCGGCTGGGACAATGAGCAGTTCTTC. Looking up the rest from reference TRBV11-2 and TRBJ2-1 gives the full variable domain: EAGVAQSPRYKIIEKRQSVAFWCNPISGHATLYWYQQILGQGPKLLIQFQNNGVVDDSQLPKDRFSAERLKGVDSTLKIQPAKLEDSAVYLCASSLPGGGWDNEQFFGPGTRLTVL.

J is TRBJ2-5 and V is TRBV7-3; 7 bases match TRBD1. The J call may be wrong; the DNA end is better matched by TRBJ2-7. CDR3 size: 13 residues. Germline assignment: CDR1 SGHTA and CDR2 FQGTGA. For the CDR3, the DNA is TGTGCCAGCAGCCAGGGGGTGACAGGCGAGCAGTACTTC. It translates to CASSQGVTGEQYF.

The chain employs TRBV28 and TRBJ2-7; TRBD2 matches 8 bases. Germline trimming cut 5 bases from V and 3 bases from J; bases unmatched to any gene: 3. From germline, CDR1 is MDHEN and CDR2 SYDVKM. This CDR3 has 13 residues. CDR3 in DNA: TGTGCCAGCAGTCCCGGGACTAGCTACGAGCAGTACTTC. It translates to CASSPGTSYEQYF.

This rearrangement joins TRBV19 to TRBJ2-7, with 7 nucleotides matching TRBD2. Germline loops: CDR1 LNHDA, CDR2 SQIVND (reference sequence). The CDR3 totals 12 residues. V trimming: 9 bases; J trimming: 6 bases; junction bases outside the gene matches: 8. CDR3 loop: CASFGRDGEQYF. CDR3 sequence (DNA): TGTGCCAGCTTTGGGAGGGATGGCGAGCAGTACTTC.

This clone has just a few counts. The chain links TRBV4-1 to TRBJ2-7, with 12 bases fitting TRBD1. CDR3 length: 15 residues. The germline CDR1 and CDR2 sequences are MGHRA and YSYEKL. Germline trimming cut 2 bases from V and 6 bases from J; bases unmatched to any gene: 5. For the CDR3, the DNA is TGCGCCAGCAGCCAACCGGGACAGGGGGCTGGCGAGCAGTACTTC. Protein: CASSQPGQGAGEQYF.

The V and J genes are TRBV18 and TRBJ2-5; possible D gene TRBD1, 5 bases. Germline CDR1 and CDR2: KGHSH and LQKENI. V was trimmed by 0 bases and J by 2 bases, leaving 7 bases between them. This CDR3 is built from 14 residues. This CDR3 reads CASSPPTGQETQYF. The DNA for the CDR3 is TGTGCCAGCTCACCACCAACAGGTCAAGAGACCCAGTACTTC.

As regards this clone: Other DNA sequences from this sample encode an identical CDR3 as well. The V and J genes are TRBV7-9 and TRBJ2-3; TRBD1 aligns across 7 bases. The CDR3 is 15 residues long. J gave up 0 bases and V 6 bases, and 6 bases lay outside the gene matches. Germline V gives CDR1 SEHNR, CDR2 FQNEAQ (reference sequence). CDR3 residues: CASRYRGSSTDTQYF. The DNA of the CDR3 is TGTGCCAGCAGGTACAGGGGTTCTAGCACAGATACGCAGTATTTT.

V and J are TRBV18 and TRBJ1-6, with 8 nucleotides matching TRBD1. The CDR3 totals 15 residues. V shed 6 bases, J shed 10 bases, and the junction held 11 bases outside the gene matches. Germline CDR1 is KGHSH and CDR2 is LQKENI. In nucleotides, the CDR3 is TGTGCCAGCTCGGCCTCAGGGGGCTTGGGCTCACCCCTCCACTTT. It codes for CASSASGGLGSPLHF.

This chain links TRBV7-9 with TRBJ2-3; D is ambiguous. In germline, CDR1 is SEHNR, CDR2 FQNEAQ (reference sequence). This CDR3 contains 12 residues. Trimming removed 5 bases from V and 10 bases from J, with 13 bases in between. This CDR3 is CASSLHSVSQYF. The CDR3 DNA sequence: TGTGCCAGCAGCCTGCACTCGGTCTCGCAGTATTTT.

The CDR3 DNA reads TGTGCCAGCAGTGAAGATTTCGGCCAGCTTGAAGCTTTCTTT. As protein: CASSEDFGQLEAFF. The chain is built from TRBV2 and TRBJ1-1; D remains unclear. The CDR3 has 14 residues. V lost 1 base to trimming and J lost 7 bases, with 13 bases between them. Per the germline V gene, CDR1 is SNHLY and CDR2 is FYNNEI.

This clone was picked up one time. The V and J genes are TRBV9 and TRBJ1-1; 10 nucleotides align to TRBD1. This CDR3 is built from 17 residues. Trimming took 2 bases from V and 5 from J; bases not matched to a gene: 12. Germline V gene data show CDR1 as SGDLS and CDR2 as YYNGEE. CDR3 coding DNA: TGTGCCAGCAGCGTCGCACCCCGGGGACAGGGGAGGACTGAAGCTTTCTTT. Residues: CASSVAPRGQGRTEAFF.